A single sample gave rise to the 3 T cell receptor beta chains below, sequenced in a study of vaccination and CD4 T cells after COVID-19. The Oncomine TCR Beta short-read assay generated sequence data from the DNA of cultured CD4+ T cells. TCRdb called the PCR reads again in MiXCR, with one record for every CDR3 protein. The sample shows over 20,000 distinct CDR3 sequences, approximately 49% of them seen only once. The treatment: approximately 11-day PBMC culture with coronavirus spike peptide pools or control peptides (ViraFEST assay). Antigen specificity for these receptors is unknown. The sequencing sample was made of CD4+ T cells from blood, cultured in vitro. These receptor sequences come from a human donor who had recovered from COVID-19.

With respect to this clonotype: At one of its ends the junction is not consistent with the germline gene, which may arise from a read error. The chain links TRBV20-1 to TRBJ2-2; D might be TRBD2 (6 bases). The CDR3 sequence is 16 residues long. Per germline, CDR1 DFQATT and CDR2 SNEGSKA (reference sequence). Written as DNA, the CDR3 is TGCAGTGCCCCCCCTCAGGGCAGGGAGAACACCGGGGGGCTGTTTTTT. Translating it yields CSAPPQGRENTGGLFF.

This chain joins TRBV7-3 and TRBJ2-1; D may be TRBD1 or TRBD2 (5 bases each). The CDR3 runs to 16 residues. Germline V gene lookup returns CDR1 SGHTA and CDR2 FQGTGA. Deletions cut 5 bases from V and 0 bases from J, with 14 bases between. CDR3 amino acids: CASSNGPGTSYNEQFF. The CDR3 nucleotides read TGTGCCAGCAGCAACGGTCCAGGGACCTCCTACAATGAGCAGTTCTTC.

The J gene is TRBJ1-1, the V gene TRBV28; D uncertain. This CDR3 region has 12 residues. CDR1 and CDR2 from the germline V gene are MDHEN and SYDVKM. V gave up 6 bases and J gave up 6 bases, with 11 bases separating them. CDR3: CASSLPSAEAFF. The CDR3 DNA reads TGTGCCAGCAGCCTCCCGTCCGCTGAAGCTTTCTTT.